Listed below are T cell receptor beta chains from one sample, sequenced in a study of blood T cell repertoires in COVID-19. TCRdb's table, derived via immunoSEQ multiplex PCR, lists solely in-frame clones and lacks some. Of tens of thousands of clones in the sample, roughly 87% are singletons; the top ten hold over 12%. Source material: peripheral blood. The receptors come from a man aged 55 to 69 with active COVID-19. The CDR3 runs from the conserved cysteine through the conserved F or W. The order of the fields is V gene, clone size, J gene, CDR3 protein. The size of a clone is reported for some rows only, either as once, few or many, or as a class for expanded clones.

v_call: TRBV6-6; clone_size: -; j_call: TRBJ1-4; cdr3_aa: CASSRGQINEKLFF
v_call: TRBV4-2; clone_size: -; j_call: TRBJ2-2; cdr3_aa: CASSHRPQTNTGELFF
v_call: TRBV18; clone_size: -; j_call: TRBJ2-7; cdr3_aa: CASSPRTSGSGDEQYF
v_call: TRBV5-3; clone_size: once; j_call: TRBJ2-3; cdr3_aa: CARGTPPSGGRSSTDTQYF
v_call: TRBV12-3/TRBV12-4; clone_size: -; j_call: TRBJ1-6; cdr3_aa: CASSLTGTAPLHF
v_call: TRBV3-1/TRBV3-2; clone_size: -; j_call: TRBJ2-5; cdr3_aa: CASSLRTGGYRETQYF
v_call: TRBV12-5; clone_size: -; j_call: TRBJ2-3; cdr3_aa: CASGLVLGGTDTQYF
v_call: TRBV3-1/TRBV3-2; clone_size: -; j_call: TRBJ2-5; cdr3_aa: CASSWTSGGNRGETQYF
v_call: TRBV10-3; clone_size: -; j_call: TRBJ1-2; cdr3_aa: CAISERGGYTF
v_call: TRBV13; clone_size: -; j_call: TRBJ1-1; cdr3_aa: CASSLEVVGGFTEAFF
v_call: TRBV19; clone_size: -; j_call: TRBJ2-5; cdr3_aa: CASSRALDTETQYF
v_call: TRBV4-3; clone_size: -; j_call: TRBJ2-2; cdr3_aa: CASSQARTVYPGELFF
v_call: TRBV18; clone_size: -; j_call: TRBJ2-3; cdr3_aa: CASSTGPGGTDTQYF
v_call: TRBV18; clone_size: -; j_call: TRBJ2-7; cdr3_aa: CASSRTVYEQYF
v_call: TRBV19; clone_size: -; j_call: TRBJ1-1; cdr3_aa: CASNPQQGAASTEAFF
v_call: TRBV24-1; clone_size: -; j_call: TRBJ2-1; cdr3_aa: CATSETGVNEQFF
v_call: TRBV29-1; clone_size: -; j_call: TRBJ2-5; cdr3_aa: CSALLAGEETQYF
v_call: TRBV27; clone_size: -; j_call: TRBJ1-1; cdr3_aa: CASSLLGRGEAFF
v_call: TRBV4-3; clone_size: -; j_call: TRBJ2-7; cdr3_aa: CASSQDWVRAEQYF
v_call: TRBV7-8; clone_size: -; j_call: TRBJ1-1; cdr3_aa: CASSQQGRDTEAFF
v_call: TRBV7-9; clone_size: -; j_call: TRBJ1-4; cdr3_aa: CASSLELRQATNEKLFF
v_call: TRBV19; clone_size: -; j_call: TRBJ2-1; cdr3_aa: CASSGLRTGMGGEQFF
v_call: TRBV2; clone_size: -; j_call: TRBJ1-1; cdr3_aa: CASSSLTAQNTEAFF
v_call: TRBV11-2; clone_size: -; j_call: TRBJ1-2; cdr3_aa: CASSLVTQGAGYTF
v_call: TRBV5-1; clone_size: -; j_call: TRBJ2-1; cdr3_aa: CASSSMAGDGYNEQFF
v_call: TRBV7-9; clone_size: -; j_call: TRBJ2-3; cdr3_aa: CASSHGQGGPDTQYF
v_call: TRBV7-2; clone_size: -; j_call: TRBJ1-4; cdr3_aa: CASSLRTGIEKLFF
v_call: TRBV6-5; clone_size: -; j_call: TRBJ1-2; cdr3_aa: CASRESSGYGYTF
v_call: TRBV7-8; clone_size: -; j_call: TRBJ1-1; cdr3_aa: CASSLGGGLEAFF
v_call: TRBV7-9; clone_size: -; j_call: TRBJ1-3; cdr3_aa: CAGTDPGNTIYF
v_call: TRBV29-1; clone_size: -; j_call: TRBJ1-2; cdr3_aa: CSVEDSRRDYGYTF
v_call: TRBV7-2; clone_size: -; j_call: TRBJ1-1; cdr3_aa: CASSLWDRELDF
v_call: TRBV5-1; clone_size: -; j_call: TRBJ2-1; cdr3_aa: CASSLAQRRPYNEQFF
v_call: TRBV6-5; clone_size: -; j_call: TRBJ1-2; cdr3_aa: CASSYKREMNYGYTF
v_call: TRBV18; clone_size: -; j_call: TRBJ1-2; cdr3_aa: CASSPVTGLDYGYTF
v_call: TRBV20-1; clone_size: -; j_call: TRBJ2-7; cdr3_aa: CSAFYYEQYF
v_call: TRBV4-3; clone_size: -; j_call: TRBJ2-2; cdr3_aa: CASSRGDRNTGELFF
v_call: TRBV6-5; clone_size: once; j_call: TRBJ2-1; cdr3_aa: CASSYVRGGGEQFF
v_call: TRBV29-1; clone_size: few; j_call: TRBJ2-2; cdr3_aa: CSVALAANTGELFF
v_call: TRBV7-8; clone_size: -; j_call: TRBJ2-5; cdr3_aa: CASSPDRAQETQYF
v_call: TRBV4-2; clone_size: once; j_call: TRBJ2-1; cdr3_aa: CASSPTWAGRSYNEQFF
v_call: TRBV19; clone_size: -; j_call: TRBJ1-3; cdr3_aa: CASSLQGDGNTIYF
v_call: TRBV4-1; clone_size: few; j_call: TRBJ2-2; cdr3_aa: CASSQLTGGTGELFF
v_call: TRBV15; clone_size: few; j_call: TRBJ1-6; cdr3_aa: CATTPRGGATLHF
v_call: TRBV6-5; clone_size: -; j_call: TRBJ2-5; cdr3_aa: CASNEPRTGKETQYF
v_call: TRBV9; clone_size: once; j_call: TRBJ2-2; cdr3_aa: CASSVEGGNTGELFF
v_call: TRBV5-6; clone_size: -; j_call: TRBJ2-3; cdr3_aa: CASSSPPAGVGYF
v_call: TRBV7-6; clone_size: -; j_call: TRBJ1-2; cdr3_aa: CASSPLGGRNYGYTF
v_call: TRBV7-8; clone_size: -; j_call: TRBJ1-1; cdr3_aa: CASSLALGPYVAAFF
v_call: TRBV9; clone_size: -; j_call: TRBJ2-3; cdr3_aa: CASSVEGRGGLAVDTQYF
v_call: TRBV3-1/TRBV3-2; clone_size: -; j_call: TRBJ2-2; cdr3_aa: CASSLRKGQGAGELFF
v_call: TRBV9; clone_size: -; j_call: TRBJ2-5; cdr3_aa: CASSADRTSGFQETQYF
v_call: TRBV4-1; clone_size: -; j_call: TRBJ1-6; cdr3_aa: CASSQDLTKHPLHF
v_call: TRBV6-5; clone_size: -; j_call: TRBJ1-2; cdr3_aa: CASSYGTGNYGYTF
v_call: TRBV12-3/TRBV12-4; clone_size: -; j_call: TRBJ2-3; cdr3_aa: CASSSRGTDTQYF